This entry features one TCR beta chain sequence. The antigen remains undetermined. The sample originates from a study of shared clonotypes between healthy human individuals. Findings and limits, study-wide: The rarefaction results pointed to incomplete sorted-subset sequencing despite large depth. It was the few donors that limited the genetic and exposure-history diversity represented. Among the subsets, naive ones generally showed larger estimated richness than memory ones.

The donors, healthy adults who were HIV-negative, had experienced no recent acute infections or vaccinations. TCRdb's table, derived via immunoSEQ multiplex PCR, lists solely in-frame clones and lacks some. This sample carries some 2,500,000 clones, 80% to 95% of them seen once, and the ten largest clones take about 0.39%. Losses at the gene ends were 4 bases for V and 3 bases for J; bases not matched to a gene: 2. Per the germline V gene, CDR1 is SGHDT and CDR2 is YYEEEE. This CDR3 has 13 residues. V is TRBV5-6 and J is TRBJ1-2, with 8 bases that match TRBD1. The clonotype comes from a man aged 18 to 29 in good health. Some clones in this sample may be carry-over from other donors' samples. The material sequenced was naive CD4+ T cells from PBMCs. The sample's subset: CD45RA+ positively selected. CDR3 amino acids: CASSLDRDYGYTF. The CDR3 DNA reads TGTGCCAGCAGCCTGGACAGGGACTATGGCTACACCTTC. Supplemented by reference TRBV5-6 and TRBJ1-2, the full variable domain reads DAGVTQSPTHLIKTRGQQVTLRCSPKSGHDTVSWYQQALGQGPQFIFQYYEEEERQRGNFPDRFSGHQFPNYSSELNVNALLLGDSALYLCASSLDRDYGYTFGSGTRLTVV.